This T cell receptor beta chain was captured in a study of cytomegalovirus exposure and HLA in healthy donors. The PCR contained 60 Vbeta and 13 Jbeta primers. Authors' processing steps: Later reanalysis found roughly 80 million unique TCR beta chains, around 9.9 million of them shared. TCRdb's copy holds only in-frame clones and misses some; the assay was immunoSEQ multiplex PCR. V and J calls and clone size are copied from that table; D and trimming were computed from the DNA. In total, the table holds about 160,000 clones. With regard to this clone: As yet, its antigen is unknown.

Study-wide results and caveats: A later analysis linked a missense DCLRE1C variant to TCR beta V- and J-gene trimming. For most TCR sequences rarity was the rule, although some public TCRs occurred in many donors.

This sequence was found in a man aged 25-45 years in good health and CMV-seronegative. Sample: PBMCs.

The chain's CDR3 is CASIPGQGANEQFF. The CDR3 bases are TGTGCCAGCATTCCGGGACAGGGGGCAAATGAGCAGTTCTTC. The J gene is TRBJ2-1, the V gene TRBV18; 12 bases map to TRBD1. After removal of 8 bases from V and 7 bases from J, the junction contained 6 bases not matched to a gene. Germline loops: CDR1 KGHSH, CDR2 LQKENI. There are 14 residues in the CDR3.